This T cell receptor (beta chain) appears in the sequencing data of a study of EBV T-cell therapy then PD-1 blockade in nasopharyngeal carcinoma. Repertoires were generated with immunoSEQ multiplex PCR, while TCRdb's copy carries only in-frame clones and drops some. The sample includes some 20,000 clones, under 90% of them seen just once. Treatment given: AdE1-LMPpoly-expanded autologous EBV-specific T-cell therapy followed by anti-PD-1 nivolumab. This CDR3 has 12 amino acids. Trimming pared 1 base from V and 10 bases from J, leaving 11 bases between. CDR1 SQVTM and CDR2 ANQGSEA come from the germline V gene. About this clone itself: Its antigen is unknown.

The chain is built from TRBV29-1 and TRBJ2-1; possibly TRBD1 for D (6 bases). This receptor was taken from a man aged 35-49 years with nasopharyngeal carcinoma. The sample consisted of CD8+ T cells from blood, taken at approximately day 64 from a patient whose treatment included autologous EBV-specific T cells and nivolumab. CDR3: CSVEGGTPEQFF. The CDR3, as DNA: TGCAGCGTTGAAGGGGGGACACCAGAGCAGTTCTTC.